Described below is a single TCR beta chain sequence and its context. Its specificity is unknown. CDR1 is SGHNT and CDR2 is YYREEE in the germline V gene (reference sequence). The CDR3 sequence is 16 residues long. The V end was cut by 4 bases, the J end by 0 bases, with 13 bases between. Clones were read by immunoSEQ multiplex PCR, and TCRdb kept only the in-frame ones, dropping some. The sample records about 9,200 clones, 85% to 90% being singletons. The related graft donor's blood sample was taken on the day of bone marrow donation. The data derive from a study of T cells after posttransplantation cyclophosphamide. Study conclusions and caveats: TRB overlap between skin or GI tissue T cells and blood was limited. Recipient CMV seropositivity and CMV reactivation strongly tracked TRB clonality. Donor CD8+ memory clones often dominated recipient blood repertoires at later times.

V and J are TRBV5-4 and TRBJ2-2; maybe TRBD1 (6 bases). This clonotype was sampled from an older woman in good health, CMV-negative, and a related stem cell transplant donor. Material: memory CD4+ T cells sorted from PBMCs. CDR3 residues: CASSPWDKANTGELFF. The DNA for the CDR3 is TGTGCCAGCAGCCCCTGGGACAAAGCGAACACCGGGGAGCTGTTTTTT.